This T cell receptor beta chain was sequenced in a study of graft-versus-host responses after intestinal transplantation. At the level of the study: Each recipient received a multivisceral, liver-intestinal, or isolated intestinal graft. Following induction with anti-thymocyte globulin, all recipients were given tacrolimus and steroids for approximately three years. Whole-study results and caveats: The presence of high graft-versus-host to host-versus-graft clonal ratios in allografts characterized patients with graft-donor T cell macrochimerism.

Responders (about 200,000, CFSE-labeled) were co-plated with about 200,000 irradiated, violet-dye-labeled stimulators. The CDR3 spans 14 residues. The V gene lost 0 bases and the J gene lost 6 bases, with 9 bases spanning the gap. CDR1 and CDR2 (germline): SGHRS, YFSETQ. The method was immunoSEQ multiplex PCR; TCRdb's version includes in-frame clones alone and lacks a portion of them. In the table there are thousands of clones, approximately 29% of which are singletons. This clone counts as medium-sized. Here the sequenced sample was alloreactive CD4+ T cells from a mixed lymphocyte reaction culture, taken before intestinal transplant. Stated subset: CFSE-low proliferating T cells sorted from roughly six-day pre-transplant mixed lymphocyte reaction (GvH or HvG direction). The TCR comes from a human patient who received an intestinal transplant. V usage is TRBV5-1 and J usage is TRBJ2-2; D is perhaps TRBD2 (6 bases). In nucleotides, the CDR3 is TGCGCCAGCAGCTTGGGCGGGACCTCCGGGGAGCTGTTTTTT. Amino acid sequence: CASSLGGTSGELFF. Drawing the rest from reference TRBV5-1 and TRBJ2-2, the complete variable domain is KAGVTQTPRYLIKTRGQQVTLSCSPISGHRSVSWYQQTPGQGLQFLFEYFSETQRNKGNFPGRFSGRQFSNSRSEMNVSTLELGDSALYLCASSLGGTSGELFFGEGSRLTVL.